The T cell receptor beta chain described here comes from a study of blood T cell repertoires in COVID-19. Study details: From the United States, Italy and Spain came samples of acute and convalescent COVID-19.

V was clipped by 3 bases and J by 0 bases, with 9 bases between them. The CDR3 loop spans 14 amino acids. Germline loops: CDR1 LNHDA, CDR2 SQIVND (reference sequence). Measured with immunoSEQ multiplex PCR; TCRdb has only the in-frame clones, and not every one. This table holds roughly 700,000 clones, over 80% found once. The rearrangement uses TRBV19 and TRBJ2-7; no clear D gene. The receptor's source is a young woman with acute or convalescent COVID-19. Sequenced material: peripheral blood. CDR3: CASSITGYSYEQYF. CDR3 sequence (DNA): TGTGCCAGTAGTATTACCGGGTACTCCTACGAGCAGTACTTC.